These 32 T cell receptor beta chains originate from one sample sequenced in a study of cytomegalovirus exposure and HLA in healthy donors. PCR employed 60 Vbeta and 13 Jbeta primers. The repertoire was sequenced with immunoSEQ multiplex PCR; TCRdb's copy has only in-frame clones and lacks some. This table has some 160,000 clones, 70% to 85% appearing once. Specimen: PBMCs. The receptors originated from a woman aged 25 to 39 in good health and CMV-seronegative.

The chain joins TRBV5-4 to TRBJ1-3; D gene ambiguous. Trimming pared 1 base from V and 0 bases from J, leaving 11 bases between. The CDR3 is made up of 16 amino acids. The germline CDR1 and CDR2 sequences are SGHNT and YYREEE (reference sequence). As DNA, the CDR3 is TGTGCCAGCAGCTTGTCAGGCCTGAGCTCTGGAAACACCATATATTTT. This gives the protein CASSLSGLSSGNTIYF.

The chain has TRBV5-6 and TRBJ2-7; 9 bases map to TRBD1. This CDR3 comprises 14 residues. Looked up from germline, CDR1 is SGHDT and CDR2 is YYEEEE. V lost 3 bases to trimming and J lost 5 bases; unmatched junction nucleotides: 6. The CDR3 DNA sequence: TGTGCCAGCAGCTACGGACAGGGGTTAAACGAGCAGTACTTC. It specifies CASSYGQGLNEQYF.

The gene calls are TRBV19 and TRBJ1-2, with D perhaps TRBD1 (6 bases). V lost 5 bases and J lost 4, with 17 bases in between. Germline V lookup: CDR1 LNHDA, CDR2 SQIVND (reference sequence). The CDR3 is made up of 15 amino acids. The CDR3 sequence: CASSPQTGFAYGYTF. The CDR3 region has the DNA TGTGCCAGTAGTCCCCAAACAGGGTTCGCCTATGGCTACACCTTC.

The chain carries TRBV6-1 and TRBJ2-2; 12 positions agree with TRBD2. Germline V CDR1 and CDR2: MNHNS, SASEGT. This CDR3 region has 19 residues. V was pared by 3 bases and J by 1 base, with 9 bases of the junction left unmatched. The CDR3: CASSDLAGGVIQNTGELFF. The CDR3 nucleotides are TGTGCCAGCAGTGACCTAGCGGGAGGGGTTATCCAGAACACCGGGGAGCTGTTTTTT.

The CDR3 protein is CASRPQDRFSYEQYF. DNA for the CDR3: TGTGCCAGCAGACCACAAGACAGGTTCTCCTACGAGCAGTACTTC. The chain couples TRBV28 to TRBJ2-7; TRBD1 is a possible D gene (6 bases). Germline V gene data show CDR1 as MDHEN and CDR2 as SYDVKM. Trimming left V 6 bases short and J 0 bases short, with 15 bases between. This CDR3 has 15 residues.

CDR3 DNA sequence: TGTGCCAGCAGCTCAGGGACAGGGTCCCCCTATGGCTACACCTTC. Protein product: CASSSGTGSPYGYTF. The V call is TRBV7-8, the J call TRBJ1-2; 9 bases are shared with TRBD1. V trimming: 4 bases; J trimming: 4 bases; junction bases outside the gene matches: 7. Germline CDR1 SGHVS, CDR2 FQNEAQ. This CDR3 has 15 amino acids.

V and J are TRBV7-9 and TRBJ2-7; 7 bases align to TRBD1. Germline V lookup: CDR1 SEHNR, CDR2 FQNEAQ (reference sequence). V was clipped by 5 bases and J by 0 bases; unmatched bases: 13. CDR3 size: 17 residues. CDR3 nucleotides: TGTGCCAGCAGCCGAGACCCCGGGACAGCCAACTCCTACGAGCAGTACTTC. The encoded protein is CASSRDPGTANSYEQYF.

This chain links TRBV4-1 with TRBJ2-5; TRBD1 matches 9 bases. The better agreement between TRBJ2-7 and the DNA end casts doubt on the J call. The CDR3 spans 15 residues. Germline loops: CDR1 MGHRA, CDR2 YSYEKL. The CDR3 DNA reads as TGCGCCAGCAGCCTCCAGGACAGGGGTCCCTACGAGCAGTACTTC. The encoded protein is CASSLQDRGPYEQYF.

The rearrangement uses TRBV20-1 and TRBJ1-1; D unclear. CDR1 and CDR2 (germline): DFQATT, SNEGSKA (reference sequence). The CDR3 loop spans 11 amino acids. Trimming removed 1 base from V and 5 bases from J, with 5 bases in between. The CDR3 DNA sequence: TGCAGTGCTAGAGTTCCGACTGAAGCTTTCTTT. Translated, it gives CSARVPTEAFF.

V usage is TRBV7-9 and J usage is TRBJ1-2, with a possible D match to TRBD1 (5 bases). The CDR3 totals 15 residues. Per germline, CDR1 SEHNR and CDR2 FQNEAQ (reference sequence). The germline V and J ends were trimmed by 5 bases and 5 bases, with 18 bases remaining between them. CDR3 coding DNA: TGTGCCAGCAGCCCGCGGGGCAGGGATGTGTATGGCTACACCTTC. Amino acids: CASSPRGRDVYGYTF.

This clone has a handful of counts. The chain joins TRBV4-3 to TRBJ2-2; D is perhaps TRBD2 (6 bases). CDR3 length: 17 residues. Between the trimmed V and J ends, which lost 0 bases and 3 bases, there was a span of 14 bases. CDR1 LGHNA and CDR2 YSLEER come from the germline V gene. The CDR3 loop reads CASSQEWASADTGELFF. The CDR3 coding sequence is TGCGCCAGCAGCCAAGAGTGGGCTAGCGCGGACACCGGGGAGCTGTTTTTT.

Note on this clone: A junction boundary mismatches the germline segment, possibly from a read error. This chain links TRBV6-5 with TRBJ1-2, with 7 nucleotides matching TRBD1. CDR1 MNHEY and CDR2 SVGAGI come from the germline V gene. This CDR3 is 13 amino acids long. CDR3 amino acids: CASSDRVNYGYAF. The CDR3 coding sequence is TGTGCCAGCAGTGACAGGGTGAACTATGGCTACGCCTTC.

The chain couples TRBV7-9 to TRBJ2-3; TRBD2 matches 15 bases. CDR3 length: 17 residues. V trimming: 5 bases; J trimming: 4 bases; junction bases outside the gene matches: 7. Germline lookup yields CDR1 SEHNR and CDR2 FQNEAQ (reference sequence). CDR3 protein: CASSRRTSGRGSDTQYF. The CDR3, as DNA: TGTGCCAGCAGCCGACGGACTAGCGGGAGGGGGTCAGATACGCAGTATTTT.

V gene TRBV9 combines with J gene TRBJ1-4; D uncertain. There are 12 residues in the CDR3. The ends were cut back, 4 bases at V and 8 bases at J, with 9 bases in the middle. Germline lookup yields CDR1 SGDLS and CDR2 YYNGEE. CDR3 sequence reads: CASSSTREKLFF. The CDR3, as DNA: TGTGCCAGCAGCTCAACGAGGGAAAAACTGTTTTTT.

The chain uses TRBV30 and TRBJ2-5; TRBD2 is a possible D gene (5 bases). Germline-derived CDR1 and CDR2 are GTSNPN and SVGIG (reference sequence). Trimming shortened V by 2 bases and J by 1 base, and 11 bases separated the two germline ends. The CDR3 is 14 amino acids. The CDR3 DNA is TGTGCCTGGAGTTTGGCGGGTATCCAAGAGACCCAGTACTTC. Translation: CAWSLAGIQETQYF.

The chain recombines TRBV7-9 with TRBJ1-4; 9 nucleotides line up with TRBD1. Germline CDR1 SEHNR, CDR2 FQNEAQ (reference sequence). The CDR3 has 16 amino acids. V was clipped by 3 bases and J by 4 bases; unmatched bases: 6. The CDR3 spells CASSFNPGQGNEKLFF. The CDR3 DNA reads TGTGCCAGCAGCTTTAATCCGGGACAGGGTAATGAAAAACTGTTTTTT.

The rearrangement joins TRBV7-2 to TRBJ2-2; 9 nucleotides match TRBD1. Germline CDR1 is SGHTA and CDR2 is FQGNSA. J was trimmed by 0 bases and V by 5 bases; bases with no gene match: 7. The CDR3 runs 17 residues. DNA of the CDR3: TGTGCCAGCAGCCGGAGCAGGACAGGGGCGAACACCGGGGAGCTGTTTTTT. Protein sequence: CASSRSRTGANTGELFF.

This rearrangement joins TRBV6-1 to TRBJ1-2; 7 bases are shared with TRBD1. From germline, CDR1 is MNHNS and CDR2 SASEGT. The CDR3 loop spans 14 amino acids. V was clipped by 7 bases and J by 4 bases; unmatched bases: 9. The CDR3 protein is CASTSGQMLYGYTF. CDR3 DNA sequence: TGTGCCAGCACATCGGGACAGATGCTCTATGGCTACACCTTC.

The chain carries TRBV6-6 and TRBJ1-1; D possibly corresponds to TRBD1 (5 bases). From germline, CDR1 is MNHNY and CDR2 SVGAGI (reference sequence). The CDR3 consists of 14 residues. V lost 0 bases, J lost 3 bases, and 8 bases lay in between. The CDR3 spells CASSYSSQDTEAFF. CDR3 nucleotides: TGTGCCAGCAGTTACTCGTCACAGGACACTGAAGCTTTCTTT.

In its sample, this clone was seen a few times. The chain joins TRBV5-1 to TRBJ2-5, with 7 nucleotides matching TRBD2. CDR1 and CDR2 (germline): SGHRS, YFSETQ. The CDR3 runs 15 residues. The junction had 2 bases not matched to a gene; V was cut back by 0 bases and J by 0 bases. CDR3 region: CASSLAGLHQETQYF. CDR3 sequence (DNA): TGCGCCAGCAGCTTGGCGGGACTACACCAAGAGACCCAGTACTTC.

The chain couples TRBV19 to TRBJ2-1; TRBD2 agrees at 8 bases. CDR3 length: 15 residues. Per the germline V gene, CDR1 is LNHDA and CDR2 is SQIVND (reference sequence). V shed 4 bases and J 4 bases; nucleotides not matched to a gene: 6. The CDR3 sequence: CASSTGTRGYNEQFF. CDR3 nucleotide sequence: TGTGCCAGTAGTACCGGGACTAGAGGGTACAATGAGCAGTTCTTC.

The chain employs TRBV4-1 and TRBJ1-2; D possibly corresponds to TRBD1 (6 bases). The V gene lost 0 bases and the J gene lost 8 bases, with 13 bases spanning the gap. CDR3 length: 14 residues. Germline-derived CDR1 and CDR2 are MGHRA and YSYEKL. Here the CDR3 reads CASSQEGRGRGYTF. The CDR3 nucleotides read TGCGCCAGCAGCCAAGAAGGCAGGGGCCGGGGCTACACCTTC.

The chain links TRBV27 to TRBJ2-7, with D unresolved. Looked up from germline, CDR1 is MNHEY and CDR2 is SMNVEV (reference sequence). The V end was cut by 6 bases, the J end by 7 bases, with 16 bases between. The CDR3 contains 13 residues. In DNA form, the CDR3 reads TGTGCCAGCAGCCTACGGCCGCTCGGGGAGCAGTACTTC. Its protein is CASSLRPLGEQYF.

This chain's CDR3 is CATQKTGGDGYTF. DNA of the CDR3: TGTGCCACCCAAAAAACAGGGGGAGATGGCTACACCTTC. The chain has TRBV28 and TRBJ1-2; 8 positions match TRBD1. Germline CDR1 is MDHEN and CDR2 is SYDVKM. This CDR3 comprises 13 residues. Trimming removed 10 bases from V and 6 bases from J; junction bases left unmatched: 10.

The genes are TRBV29-1 and TRBJ2-7; a weak D match, TRBD1 (6 bases). Trimming took 7 bases from V and 4 from J, leaving 20 bases between them. From germline, CDR1 is SQVTM and CDR2 ANQGSEA. The CDR3 sequence is 14 residues long. The CDR3 DNA reads as TGCAGCGCCCGGGTCGGGCAGGGGCGGTACGAGCAGTACTTC. Its protein is CSARVGQGRYEQYF.

Only one count was recorded for this clone. The chain recombines TRBV6-5 with TRBJ2-1, with TRBD2 matching 9 bases. With V trimmed by 0 bases and J by 4 bases, 4 bases remained unmatched. The CDR3 covers 16 residues. Germline V gene data show CDR1 as MNHEY and CDR2 as SVGAGI. Here the CDR3 DNA reads TGTGCCAGCAGTTACTCGCCTAGCGGGGTTTACAATGAGCAGTTCTTC. It encodes CASSYSPSGVYNEQFF.

The J gene is TRBJ2-7, the V gene TRBV5-1, with a tentative D call TRBD2 (5 bases). The CDR3 is 15 residues long. CDR1 and CDR2 from the germline V gene are SGHRS and YFSETQ. V was clipped by 0 bases and J by 5 bases, with 15 bases between them. The CDR3 loop is CASSLEGLEANEQYF. CDR3 coding DNA: TGCGCCAGCAGCTTGGAAGGATTGGAGGCGAACGAGCAGTACTTC.

The J gene is TRBJ1-1, the V gene TRBV5-1; no reliable D call. CDR1 is SGHRS, CDR2 YFSETQ, per germline. Trimming took 5 bases from V and 11 from J, leaving 16 bases between them. The CDR3 covers 12 residues. CDR3 loop: CASSDEGPDAFF. The CDR3 region has the DNA TGCGCCAGCAGTGACGAGGGTCCCGATGCTTTCTTT.

The chain is built from TRBV5-8 and TRBJ2-7; TRBD1 matches at 8 bases. The CDR3 loop spans 14 amino acids. V lost 4 bases, J lost 7 bases, and 10 bases stayed unmatched. CDR1 is SGHTS, CDR2 YDEGEE, per germline. This CDR3 is CASSHGQGSGEQYF. The CDR3 region has the DNA TGTGCCAGCAGCCATGGACAGGGATCGGGGGAGCAGTACTTC.

This chain uses TRBV6-5 with TRBJ2-7; weak D call: TRBD2 (6 bases). CDR3 length equals 16 residues. Germline V gene sequence: CDR1 MNHEY, CDR2 SVGAGI. The V end was cut by 0 bases, the J end by 0 bases, with 12 bases between. CDR3 in DNA: TGTGCCAGCAGTTACTCGGGGGGTCCCCTCTCCTACGAGCAGTACTTC. Translated, it gives CASSYSGGPLSYEQYF.

CDR3 sequence: CASSLWLAGRHGSSYEQYF. The CDR3 DNA reads as TGTGCCAGCAGCTTATGGCTAGCGGGACGCCACGGCAGCTCCTACGAGCAGTACTTC. The rearrangement uses TRBV11-2 and TRBJ2-7, with 9 bases that match TRBD2. The CDR3 has 19 residues. Germline CDR1 and CDR2: SGHAT and FQNNGV. V shed 2 bases, J shed 0 bases, and the junction held 14 bases outside the gene matches.

This sequence joins TRBV7-9 and TRBJ2-7; 7 bases map to TRBD1. This CDR3 has 14 amino acids. V was pared by 5 bases and J by 3 bases, with 7 bases of the junction left unmatched. Germline lookup yields CDR1 SEHNR and CDR2 FQNEAQ (reference sequence). CDR3 nucleotides: TGTGCCAGCAGCCCTAGGACAGGTCGCTACGAGCAGTACTTC. It yields the protein CASSPRTGRYEQYF.